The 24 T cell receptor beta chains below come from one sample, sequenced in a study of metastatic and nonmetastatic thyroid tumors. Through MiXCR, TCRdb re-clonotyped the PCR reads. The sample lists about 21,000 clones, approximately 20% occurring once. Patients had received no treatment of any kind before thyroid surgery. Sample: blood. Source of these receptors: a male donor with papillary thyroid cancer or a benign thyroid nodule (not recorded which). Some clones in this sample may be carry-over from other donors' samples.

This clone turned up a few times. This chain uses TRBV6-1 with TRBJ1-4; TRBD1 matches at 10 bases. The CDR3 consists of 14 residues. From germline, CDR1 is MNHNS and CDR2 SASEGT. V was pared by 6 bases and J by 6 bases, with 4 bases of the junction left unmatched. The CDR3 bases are TGTGCCAGCAGGCCCGGGACAGGGGATGAAAAACTGTTTTTT. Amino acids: CASRPGTGDEKLFF.

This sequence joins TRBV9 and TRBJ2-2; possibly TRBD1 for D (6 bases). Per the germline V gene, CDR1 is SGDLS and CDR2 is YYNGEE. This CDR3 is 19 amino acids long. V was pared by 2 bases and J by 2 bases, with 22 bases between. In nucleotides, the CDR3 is TGTGCCAGCAGCGTCTCCCCTCTCGCCGGGACACAAAACACCGGGGAGCTGTTTTTT. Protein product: CASSVSPLAGTQNTGELFF.

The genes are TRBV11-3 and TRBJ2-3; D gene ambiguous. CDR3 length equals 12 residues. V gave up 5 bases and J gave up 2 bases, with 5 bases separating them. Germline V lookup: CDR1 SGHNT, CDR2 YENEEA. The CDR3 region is CASSHDTDTQYF. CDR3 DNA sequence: TGTGCCAGCAGCCACGACACAGATACGCAGTATTTT.

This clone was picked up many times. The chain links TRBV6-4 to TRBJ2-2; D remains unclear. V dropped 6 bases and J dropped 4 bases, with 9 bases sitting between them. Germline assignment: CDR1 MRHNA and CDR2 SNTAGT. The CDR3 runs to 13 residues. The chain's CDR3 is CASSALGTGELFF. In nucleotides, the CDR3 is TGTGCCAGCAGCGCGCTAGGCACCGGGGAGCTGTTTTTT.

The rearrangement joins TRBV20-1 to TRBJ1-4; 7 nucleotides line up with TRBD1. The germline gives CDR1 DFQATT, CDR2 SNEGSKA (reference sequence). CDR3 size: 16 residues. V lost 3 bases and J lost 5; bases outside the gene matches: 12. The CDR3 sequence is CSASGQGGAWNEKLFF. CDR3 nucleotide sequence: TGCAGTGCTAGTGGTCAGGGGGGAGCGTGGAATGAAAAACTGTTTTTT.

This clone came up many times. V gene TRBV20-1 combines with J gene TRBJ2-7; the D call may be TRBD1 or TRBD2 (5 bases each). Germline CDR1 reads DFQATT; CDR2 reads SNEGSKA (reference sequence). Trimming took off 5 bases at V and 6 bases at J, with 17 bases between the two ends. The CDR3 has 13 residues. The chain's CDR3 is CSARGTSEGEQYF. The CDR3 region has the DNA TGCAGTGCTCGAGGGACCTCAGAAGGCGAGCAGTACTTC.

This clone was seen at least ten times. Written as DNA, the CDR3 is TGTGCCAGCAGCCAATCCAGAGGGGGCAATGAGCAGTTCTTC. Protein: CASSQSRGGNEQFF. The chain is built from TRBV16 and TRBJ2-1; a possible D gene is TRBD1 (6 bases). V lost 0 bases and J lost 6, with 9 bases in between. Germline V gene lookup returns CDR1 KGHSY and CDR2 FQNENV. The CDR3 covers 14 residues.

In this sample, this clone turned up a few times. The CDR3 is CASSGLALNEQFF. The DNA for the CDR3 is TGTGCCAGCAGTGGTCTAGCCCTCAATGAGCAGTTCTTC. This chain uses TRBV6-2 or TRBV6-3 with TRBJ2-1; a possible D gene is TRBD2 (5 bases). Germline loops: CDR1 MNHEY, CDR2 SVGEGT. V gave up 5 bases and J gave up 6 bases, with 11 bases separating them. The CDR3 spans 13 residues.

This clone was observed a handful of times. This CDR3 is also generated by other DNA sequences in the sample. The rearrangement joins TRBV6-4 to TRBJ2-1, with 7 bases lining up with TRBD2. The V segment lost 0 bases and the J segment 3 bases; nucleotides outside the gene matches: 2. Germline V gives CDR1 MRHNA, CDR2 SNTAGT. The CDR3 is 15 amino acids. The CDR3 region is CASSDSTGGYNEQFF. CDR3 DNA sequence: TGTGCCAGCAGTGACTCGACGGGGGGCTACAATGAGCAGTTCTTC.

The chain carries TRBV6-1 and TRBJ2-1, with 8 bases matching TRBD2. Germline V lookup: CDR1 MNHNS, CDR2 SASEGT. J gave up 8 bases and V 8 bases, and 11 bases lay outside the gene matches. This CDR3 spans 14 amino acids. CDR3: CASSEAGEVHEQFF. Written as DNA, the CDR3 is TGTGCCAGCTCTGAAGCGGGAGAGGTCCATGAGCAGTTCTTC.

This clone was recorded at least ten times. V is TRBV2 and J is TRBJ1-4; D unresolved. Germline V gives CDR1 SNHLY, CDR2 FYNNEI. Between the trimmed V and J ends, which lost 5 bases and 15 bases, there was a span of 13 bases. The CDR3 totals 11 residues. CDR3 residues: CASSPSELLFF. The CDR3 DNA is TGTGCCAGCAGTCCATCGGAGTTATTGTTTTTT.

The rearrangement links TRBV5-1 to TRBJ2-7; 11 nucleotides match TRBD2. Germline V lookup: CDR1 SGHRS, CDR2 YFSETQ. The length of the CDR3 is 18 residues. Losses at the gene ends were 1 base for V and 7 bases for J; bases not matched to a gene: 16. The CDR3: CASSLFPSTLAGGGEQYF. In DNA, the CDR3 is TGCGCCAGCAGCTTGTTTCCCTCGACTCTAGCGGGAGGTGGTGAGCAGTACTTC. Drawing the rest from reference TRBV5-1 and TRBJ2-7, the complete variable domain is KAGVTQTPRYLIKTRGQQVTLSCSPISGHRSVSWYQQTPGQGLQFLFEYFSETQRNKGNFPGRFSGRQFSNSRSEMNVSTLELGDSALYLCASSLFPSTLAGGGEQYFGPGTRLTVT.

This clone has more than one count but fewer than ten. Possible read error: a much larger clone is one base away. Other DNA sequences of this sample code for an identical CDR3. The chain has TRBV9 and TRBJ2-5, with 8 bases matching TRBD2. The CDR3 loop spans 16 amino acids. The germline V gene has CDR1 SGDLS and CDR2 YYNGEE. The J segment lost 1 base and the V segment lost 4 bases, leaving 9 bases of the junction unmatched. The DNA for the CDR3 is TGTGCCAGCAGCCGCCTCCGGGGGGGGCCCCAAGAGACCCAGTACTTC. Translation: CASSRLRGGPQETQYF.

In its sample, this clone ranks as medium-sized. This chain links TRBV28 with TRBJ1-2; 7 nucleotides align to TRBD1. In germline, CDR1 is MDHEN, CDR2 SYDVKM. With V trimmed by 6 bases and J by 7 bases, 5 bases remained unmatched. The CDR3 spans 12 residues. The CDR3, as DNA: TGTGCCAGCAGAGATAACAGGGGTGGCTACACCTTC. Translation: CASRDNRGGYTF.

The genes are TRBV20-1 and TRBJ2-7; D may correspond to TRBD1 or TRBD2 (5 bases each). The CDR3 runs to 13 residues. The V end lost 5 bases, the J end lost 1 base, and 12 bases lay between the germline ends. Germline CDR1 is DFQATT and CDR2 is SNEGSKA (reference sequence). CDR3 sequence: CSAYSGLSYEQYF. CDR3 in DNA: TGCAGTGCTTACTCGGGGCTTTCCTACGAGCAGTACTTC.

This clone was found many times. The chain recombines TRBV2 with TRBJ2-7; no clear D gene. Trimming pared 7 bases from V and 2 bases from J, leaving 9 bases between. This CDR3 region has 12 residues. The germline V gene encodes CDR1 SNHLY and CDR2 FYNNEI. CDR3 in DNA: TGTGCCAGCACCACCCTTACCTACGAGCAGTACTTC. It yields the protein CASTTLTYEQYF.

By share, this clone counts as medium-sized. CDR3 in amino acids: CASSLGVGLQLYEQYF. The CDR3 region has the DNA TGTGCCAGCAGCTTAGGCGTAGGACTCCAGCTCTACGAGCAGTACTTC. The V call is TRBV13, the J call TRBJ2-7; tentative D call: TRBD2 (5 bases). The ends were cut back, 0 bases at V and 3 bases at J, with 15 bases in the middle. Germline assignment: CDR1 PRHDT and CDR2 FYEKMQ (reference sequence). The CDR3 runs to 16 residues.

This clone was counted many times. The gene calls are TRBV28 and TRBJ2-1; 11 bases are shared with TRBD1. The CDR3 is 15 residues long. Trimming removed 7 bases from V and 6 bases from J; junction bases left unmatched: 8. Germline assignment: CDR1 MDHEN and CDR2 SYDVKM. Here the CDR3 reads CASIMGGTGGNEQFF. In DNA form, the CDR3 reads TGTGCCAGCATAATGGGTGGGACAGGGGGCAATGAGCAGTTCTTC.

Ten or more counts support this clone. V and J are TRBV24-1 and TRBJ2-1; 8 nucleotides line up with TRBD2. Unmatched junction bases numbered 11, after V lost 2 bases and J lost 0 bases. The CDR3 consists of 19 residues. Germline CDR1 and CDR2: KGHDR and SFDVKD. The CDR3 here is CATSDSSGRLASSYNEQFF. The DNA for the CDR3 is TGTGCCACCAGTGATTCCTCTGGGAGACTAGCGAGCTCCTACAATGAGCAGTTCTTC.

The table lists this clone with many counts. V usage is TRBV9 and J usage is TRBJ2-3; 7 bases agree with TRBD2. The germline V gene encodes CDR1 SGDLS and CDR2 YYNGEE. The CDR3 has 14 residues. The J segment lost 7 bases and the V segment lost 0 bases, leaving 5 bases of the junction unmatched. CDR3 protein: CASSVVSSGNTQYF. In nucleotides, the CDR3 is TGTGCCAGCAGCGTAGTATCGAGCGGGAATACGCAGTATTTT.

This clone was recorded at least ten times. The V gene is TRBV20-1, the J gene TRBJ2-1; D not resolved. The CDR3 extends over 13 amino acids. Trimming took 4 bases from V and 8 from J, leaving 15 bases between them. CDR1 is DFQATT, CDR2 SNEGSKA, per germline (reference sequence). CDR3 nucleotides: TGCAGTGCTAACCAGCCTCTTGGGGATGAGCAGTTCTTC. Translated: CSANQPLGDEQFF.

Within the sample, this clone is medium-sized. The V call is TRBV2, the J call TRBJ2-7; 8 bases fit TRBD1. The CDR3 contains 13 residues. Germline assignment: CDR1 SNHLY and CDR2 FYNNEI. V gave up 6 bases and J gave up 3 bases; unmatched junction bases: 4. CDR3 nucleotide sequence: TGTGCCAGCAGCACCGGGACAGGCTACGAGCAGTACTTC. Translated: CASSTGTGYEQYF.

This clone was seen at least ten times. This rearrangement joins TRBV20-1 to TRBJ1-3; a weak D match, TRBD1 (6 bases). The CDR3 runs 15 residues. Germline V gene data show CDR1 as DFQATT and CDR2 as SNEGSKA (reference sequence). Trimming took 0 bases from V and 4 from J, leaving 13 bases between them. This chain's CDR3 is CSARDNRASGNTIYF. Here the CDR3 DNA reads TGCAGTGCTAGAGATAACAGGGCTTCGGGAAACACCATATATTTT.

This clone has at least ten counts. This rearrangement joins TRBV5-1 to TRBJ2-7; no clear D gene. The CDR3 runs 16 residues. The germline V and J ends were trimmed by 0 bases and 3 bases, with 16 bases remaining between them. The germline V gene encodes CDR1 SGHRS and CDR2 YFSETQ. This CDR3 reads CASSLEGFGRNYEQYF. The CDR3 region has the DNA TGCGCCAGCAGCTTGGAGGGCTTCGGAAGAAACTACGAGCAGTACTTC.